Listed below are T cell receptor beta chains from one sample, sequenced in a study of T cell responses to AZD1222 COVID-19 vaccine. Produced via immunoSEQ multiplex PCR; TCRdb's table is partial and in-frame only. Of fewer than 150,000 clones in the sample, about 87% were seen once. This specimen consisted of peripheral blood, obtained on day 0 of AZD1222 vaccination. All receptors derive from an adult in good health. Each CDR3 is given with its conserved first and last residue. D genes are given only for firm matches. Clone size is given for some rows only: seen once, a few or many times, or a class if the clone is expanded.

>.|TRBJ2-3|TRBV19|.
TGTGCCAGTAGTAGAACAGGGTTGGGCACAGATACGCAGTATTTT
CASSRTGLGTDTQYF
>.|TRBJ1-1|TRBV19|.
TGTGCCAGTAGTATCGGCGGGAGTAATACTGAAGCTTTCTTT
CASSIGGSNTEAFF
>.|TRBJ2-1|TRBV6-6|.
TGTGCCAGCAGCCGTAATCGCAGACGCTCCTACAATGAGCAGTTCTTC
CASSRNRRRSYNEQFF
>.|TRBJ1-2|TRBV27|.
TGTGCCAGCAGTTTATCGGCCCTTCCGGGGACTTATGGCTACACCTTC
CASSLSALPGTYGYTF
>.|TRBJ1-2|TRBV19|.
TGTGCCAGTAGTATAGGATTTGACAACCTGGACGGCTACACCTTC
CASSIGFDNLDGYTF
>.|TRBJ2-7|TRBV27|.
TGTGCCAGCAGTTTTCTCCGGGACCCGGTCTACGAGCAGTACTTC
CASSFLRDPVYEQYF
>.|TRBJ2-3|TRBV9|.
TGTGCCAGCAGCGTAGTCGACCGCACAGATACGCAGTATTTT
CASSVVDRTDTQYF
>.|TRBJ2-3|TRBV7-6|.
TGTGCCAGCAGCTTAGTAGCTCCCCGCACAGATACGCAGTATTTT
CASSLVAPRTDTQYF
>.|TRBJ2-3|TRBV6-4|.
TGTGCCAGCAGTGACAATCAGCGAACCACAGATACGCAGTATTTT
CASSDNQRTTDTQYF
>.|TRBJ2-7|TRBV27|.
TGTGCCAGCAGTGGACTGGGGTACGAGCAGTACTTC
CASSGLGYEQYF
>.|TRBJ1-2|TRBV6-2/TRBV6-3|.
TGTGCCAGCAGTTACCAATACAAAGGGGCTTATGGCTACACCTTC
CASSYQYKGAYGYTF
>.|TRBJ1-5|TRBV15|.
TGTGCCACCAGCAGCCTGACAGGTCAGCCCCAGCATTTT
CATSSLTGQPQHF
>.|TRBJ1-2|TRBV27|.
TGTGCCAGCAGTTTAGGAGCGACAGTTTGGAGTGGCTACACCTTC
CASSLGATVWSGYTF
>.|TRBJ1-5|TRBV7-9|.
TGTGCCAGCAGCTTAGGGGACATTCGGGAGGCCCAGCATTTT
CASSLGDIREAQHF
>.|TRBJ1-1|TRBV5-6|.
TGTGCCAGCAGCTTGGCGAACACTGAAGCTTTCTTT
CASSLANTEAFF
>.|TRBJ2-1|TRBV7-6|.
TGTGCCAGCAGCTTAGAGGCTAGGCCGCGGTGGGACTCCTACAATGAGCAGTTCTTC
CASSLEARPRWDSYNEQFF
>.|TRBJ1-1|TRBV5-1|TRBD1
TGCGCCAGCAGCTTAGGACAGGGGGTCGTAGTGGGTACTGAAGCTTTCTTT
CASSLGQGVVVGTEAFF
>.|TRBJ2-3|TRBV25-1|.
TGTGCCAGCAGTGAAGTTAGCACAGATACGCAGTATTTT
CASSEVSTDTQYF
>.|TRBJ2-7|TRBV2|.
TGTGCCAGCAGTGAGCAGGTCGGCGAGCAGTACTTC
CASSEQVGEQYF
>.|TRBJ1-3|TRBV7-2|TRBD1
TGTGCCAGCAGCCCCGACAGGGCTGGAAACACCATATATTTT
CASSPDRAGNTIYF
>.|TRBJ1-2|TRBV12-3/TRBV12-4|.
TGTGCCAGCAGCAACGGTGGTGGCTACACCTTC
CASSNGGGYTF
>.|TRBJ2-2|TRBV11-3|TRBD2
TGTGCCAGCAGCGCCCGGGAGGCTCCCGGGGAGCTGTTTTTT
CASSAREAPGELFF
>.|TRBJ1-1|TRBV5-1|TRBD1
TGCGCCAGCAGCTTCAGACAGGGGCAGAACACTGAAGCTTTCTTT
CASSFRQGQNTEAFF
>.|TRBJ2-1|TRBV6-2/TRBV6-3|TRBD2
TGTGCCAGCAGTTACGGACTAGAGGAAAACTACAATGAGCAGTTCTTC
CASSYGLEENYNEQFF
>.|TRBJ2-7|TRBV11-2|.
TGTGCCAGCAGCTCACTCTACGAGCAGTACTTC
CASSSLYEQYF
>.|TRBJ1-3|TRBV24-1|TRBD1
TGTGCCACCAGCCGTGGGGACAGGGGACCCTCTGGAAACACCATATATTTT
CATSRGDRGPSGNTIYF
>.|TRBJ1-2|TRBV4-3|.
TGCGCCAGCAGCCAAGATCACAGCGGGATCCGCTATGGCTACACCTTC
CASSQDHSGIRYGYTF
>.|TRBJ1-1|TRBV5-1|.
TGTGCCAGCAGCTTGGATAGGCTCGGGGGGGAAACTTTCTTT
CASSLDRLGGETFF
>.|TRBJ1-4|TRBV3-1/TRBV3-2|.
TGTGCCAGCAGCCAGGCGTCCGGGGAAAAACTGTTTTTT
CASSQASGEKLFF
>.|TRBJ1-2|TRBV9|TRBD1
TGTGCCAGCAGCCCCATCGACTACACGAACAGGGGATCCGGTGGCTACACCTTC
CASSPIDYTNRGSGGYTF
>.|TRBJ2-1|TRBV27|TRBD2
TGTGCCAGCAGTCACGGGACTAGCGGGAGTCTGAATGAGCAGTTCTTC
CASSHGTSGSLNEQFF
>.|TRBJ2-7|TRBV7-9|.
TGTGCCAGCAGCTCCGAAAGGCAGGGCTACGAGCAGTACTTC
CASSSERQGYEQYF
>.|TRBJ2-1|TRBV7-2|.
TGTGCCAGCAGCCCCGGAGCAGGGGGGTCGGATGAGCAGTTCTTC
CASSPGAGGSDEQFF
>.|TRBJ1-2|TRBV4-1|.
TGCGCCAGCAGCCAGGACGCTTTAGGAGGTGGCTACACCTTC
CASSQDALGGGYTF
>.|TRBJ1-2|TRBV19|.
TGTGCCAGTAGTATTGGCTCTGAGGTATACTACACCTTC
CASSIGSEVYYTF
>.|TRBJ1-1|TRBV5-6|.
TGTGCCAGCAGCTTGCCCACTTGGAAAGGGATCACTGAAGCTTTCTTT
CASSLPTWKGITEAFF
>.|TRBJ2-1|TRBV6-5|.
TGTGCCAGCAGACCCTTAGCGGCCTACAATGAGCAGTTCTTC
CASRPLAAYNEQFF
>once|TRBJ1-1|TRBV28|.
TGTGCCAGCAGGCAGATAAGGGACATGAGAGGCACTGAAGCTTTCTTT
CASRQIRDMRGTEAFF
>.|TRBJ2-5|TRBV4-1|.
TGCGCCAGCAGCCAAACCAGGTTCGGGGAGACCCAGTACTTC
CASSQTRFGETQYF